These 28 T cell receptor beta chains were sequenced from one sample in a study of cytomegalovirus exposure and HLA in healthy donors. Clones were read by immunoSEQ multiplex PCR, and TCRdb kept only the in-frame ones, dropping some. The table has roughly 120,000 clones, over 75% seen once; the top ten hold more than 1.4%. The source material was PBMCs. The source of these receptors is a woman in her twenties or thirties in good health and CMV-seropositive.

The V and J genes are TRBV5-6 and TRBJ2-2, with D uncertain. CDR3 length: 13 amino acids. The V and J ends lost 2 bases and 1 base respectively, with 3 bases between them. Germline V gives CDR1 SGHDT, CDR2 YYEEEE. CDR3: CASSFQNTGELFF. As DNA, the CDR3 is TGTGCCAGCAGCTTCCAGAACACCGGGGAGCTGTTTTTT.

The chain links TRBV6-5 to TRBJ2-6; D may be TRBD1 (7 bases). The CDR3 loop spans 15 amino acids. Germline CDR1 is MNHEY and CDR2 is SVGAGI. V lost 8 bases, J lost 2 bases, and 13 bases lay in between. The chain's CDR3 is CASATGEAGANVLTF. The CDR3 DNA reads as TGTGCCAGCGCCACAGGGGAGGCTGGGGCCAACGTCCTGACTTTC.

The chain couples TRBV5-6 to TRBJ2-5, with D uncertain. This CDR3 spans 13 amino acids. V lost 4 bases and J lost 2, with 9 bases in between. Germline CDR1 SGHDT, CDR2 YYEEEE. CDR3 in amino acids: CASSVKRQETQYF. Here the CDR3 DNA reads TGTGCCAGCAGCGTCAAGAGGCAAGAGACCCAGTACTTC.

Comments on this clone: The same CDR3 is also encoded by other DNA sequences in this sample. V and J are TRBV5-1 and TRBJ1-4; 11 bases are a match to TRBD1. Germline V gives CDR1 SGHRS, CDR2 YFSETQ. Losses at the gene ends were 4 bases for V and 7 bases for J; bases not matched to a gene: 3. The CDR3 has 14 residues. The CDR3 DNA reads TGCGCCAGCAGCCTGGGACAGGGGGGTGAAAAACTGTTTTTT. Translation gives CASSLGQGGEKLFF.

This clone was found once. The gene calls are TRBV4-1 and TRBJ2-3; 13 bases match TRBD2. V lost 5 bases to trimming and J lost 7 bases; unmatched junction nucleotides: 12. Germline loops: CDR1 MGHRA, CDR2 YSYEKL. The CDR3 sequence is 17 residues long. The CDR3 is CASSEYWTSGSGNTQYF. In DNA form, the CDR3 reads TGCGCCAGCAGCGAGTACTGGACTAGCGGGAGTGGGAATACGCAGTATTTT.

The rearrangement joins TRBV4-1 to TRBJ1-2; D gene uncertain. Between the trimmed V and J ends, which lost 1 base and 5 bases, there was a span of 8 bases. Germline CDR1 and CDR2: MGHRA and YSYEKL. This CDR3 has 13 residues. The CDR3 DNA reads TGCGCCAGCAGCCAAGGAGGAGAATATGGCTACACCTTC. This encodes CASSQGGEYGYTF.

This clone appeared a single time. The chain recombines TRBV10-3 with TRBJ2-3; D possibly corresponds to TRBD2 (5 bases). CDR1 and CDR2 from the germline V gene are ENHRY and SYGVKD. The V and J ends lost 7 bases and 2 bases respectively, with 13 bases between them. CDR3 length: 14 residues. CDR3 amino acids: CAITLEENTDTQYF. CDR3 in DNA: TGTGCCATCACGTTGGAGGAGAACACAGATACGCAGTATTTT.

The CDR3 here is CASSQEGEGYNEQFF. The CDR3 DNA reads as TGTGCCAGCAGCCAAGAAGGGGAGGGGTACAATGAGCAGTTCTTC. This chain links TRBV4-2 with TRBJ2-1; 7 bases align to TRBD2. CDR3 length: 15 amino acids. J lost 4 bases, V lost 0 bases, and 3 bases had no gene match. Germline lookup yields CDR1 LGHNA and CDR2 YNFKEQ.

This rearrangement joins TRBV5-4 to TRBJ2-7; 11 nucleotides match TRBD2. CDR1 SGHNT and CDR2 YYREEE come from the germline V gene (reference sequence). This CDR3 is built from 16 residues. V trimming: 4 bases; J trimming: 0 bases; junction bases outside the gene matches: 6. CDR3 amino acids: CASSQDGTSGSYEQYF. In DNA form, the CDR3 reads TGTGCCAGCAGCCAAGATGGGACTAGCGGCTCCTACGAGCAGTACTTC. The whole variable domain, remainder taken from reference TRBV5-4 and TRBJ2-7, is ETGVTQSPTHLIKTRGQQVTLRCSSQSGHNTVSWYQQALGQGPQFIFQYYREEENGRGNFPPRFSGLQFPNYSSELNVNALELDDSALYLCASSQDGTSGSYEQYFGPGTRLTVT.

The chain uses TRBV29-1 and TRBJ2-1; 9 bases agree with TRBD2. V shed 5 bases, J shed 0 bases, and the junction held 2 bases outside the gene matches. The CDR3 length is 14 residues. Germline values: CDR1 SQVTM, CDR2 ANQGSEA. The chain's CDR3 is CSVSSGISYNEQFF. CDR3 bases: TGCAGCGTTTCTAGCGGGATCTCCTACAATGAGCAGTTCTTC.

This rearrangement joins TRBV6-1 to TRBJ2-2; D may be TRBD2 (5 bases). The CDR3 covers 13 residues. Germline V gene sequence: CDR1 MNHNS, CDR2 SASEGT. V shed 4 bases and J shed 6 bases, with 9 bases lying between them. The CDR3: CASSVAGAGELFF. The CDR3 nucleotides are TGTGCCAGCAGTGTTGCCGGGGCCGGGGAGCTGTTTTTT.

V gene TRBV6-4 combines with J gene TRBJ2-7; 10 bases line up with TRBD2. This CDR3 region has 17 residues. The V and J ends lost 2 bases and 1 base, in that order; junction bases with no gene match: 8. CDR1 is MRHNA, CDR2 SNTAGT, per germline. The CDR3 sequence is CASSDPLAGDRSYEQYF. CDR3 nucleotides: TGTGCCAGCAGTGACCCCCTAGCGGGAGACCGGTCCTACGAGCAGTACTTC.

This clone was observed a single time. The chain couples TRBV9 to TRBJ2-1, with 7 bases that match TRBD2. CDR3 length: 15 amino acids. The trim removed 3 bases at V and 2 bases at J, leaving 5 bases unmatched. CDR1 and CDR2 from the germline V gene are SGDLS and YYNGEE. CDR3 sequence reads: CASSATGTTYNEQFF. The CDR3 DNA follows: TGTGCCAGCAGCGCGACCGGGACTACCTACAATGAGCAGTTCTTC.

The chain uses TRBV9 and TRBJ2-7; 12 bases agree with TRBD2. With 5 bases clipped from V and 6 bases from J, the junction kept 6 bases outside the gene matches. The CDR3 is made up of 14 amino acids. The germline CDR1 and CDR2 sequences are SGDLS and YYNGEE. Here the CDR3 reads CASSRASGRGEQYF. The CDR3 DNA reads TGTGCCAGCAGTCGAGCTAGCGGGAGGGGCGAGCAGTACTTC.

This clone was found once. The chain recombines TRBV13 with TRBJ1-4, with D maybe TRBD1 (6 bases). Germline lookup yields CDR1 PRHDT and CDR2 FYEKMQ (reference sequence). V lost 1 base and J 14 bases, leaving 11 bases between the germline ends. CDR3 length equals 12 residues. The CDR3 DNA is TGTGCCAGCAGCTTAGAGGCCCAGGGGCTGTTTTTT. This encodes CASSLEAQGLFF. The full variable domain, completed using reference TRBV13 and TRBJ1-4, is AAGVIQSPRHLIKEKRETATLKCYPIPRHDTVYWYQQGPGQDPQFLISFYEKMQSDKGSIPDRFSAQQFSDYHSELNMSSLELGDSALYFCASSLEAQGLFFGSGTQLSVL.

This rearrangement joins TRBV19 to TRBJ2-2; a possible D gene is TRBD2 (6 bases). The germline CDR1 and CDR2 sequences are LNHDA and SQIVND (reference sequence). CDR3 size: 14 residues. V dropped 5 bases and J dropped 0 bases, with 7 bases sitting between them. CDR3 region: CASSPSANTGELFF. CDR3 DNA sequence: TGTGCCAGTAGTCCTAGCGCGAACACCGGGGAGCTGTTTTTT. Supplemented by reference TRBV19 and TRBJ2-2, the full variable domain reads DGGITQSPKYLFRKEGQNVTLSCEQNLNHDAMYWYRQDPGQGLRLIYYSQIVNDFQKGDIAEGYSVSREKKESFPLTVTSAQKNPTAFYLCASSPSANTGELFFGEGSRLTVL.

The chain joins TRBV7-3 to TRBJ2-5, with 14 bases matching TRBD2. This CDR3 is built from 19 residues. Germline CDR1 is SGHTA and CDR2 is FQGTGA. The V and J ends lost 1 base and 2 bases, in that order; junction bases with no gene match: 9. CDR3 amino acids: CASSLRGRTSGRPQETQYF. The CDR3 region has the DNA TGTGCCAGCAGCTTAAGGGGCCGGACTAGCGGGAGGCCTCAAGAGACCCAGTACTTC.

The chain carries TRBV6-5 and TRBJ2-2, with D maybe TRBD1 (5 bases). V gave up 4 bases and J gave up 1 base, with 7 bases separating them. CDR3 length equals 14 residues. The germline gives CDR1 MNHEY, CDR2 SVGAGI. The CDR3 DNA sequence: TGTGCCAGCAGTTTTGGACAGAACACCGGGGAGCTGTTTTTT. This translates into CASSFGQNTGELFF.

CDR3 nucleotides: TGTGCCAGCAGTTACCCCATGGGACAGTCTAACTATGGCTACACCTTC. Its translation: CASSYPMGQSNYGYTF. The V gene is TRBV6-6, the J gene TRBJ1-2; 7 bases map to TRBD1. There are 16 residues in the CDR3. Per the germline V gene, CDR1 is MNHNY and CDR2 is SVGAGI (reference sequence). V shed 2 bases and J 0 bases; nucleotides not matched to a gene: 6.

This chain uses TRBV9 with TRBJ2-5, with no clear D. The CDR3 runs to 15 residues. Deletions cut 5 bases from V and 4 bases from J, with 18 bases between. Germline-derived CDR1 and CDR2 are SGDLS and YYNGEE. This CDR3 reads CASSADGQVGETQYF. In DNA form, the CDR3 reads TGTGCCAGCAGTGCTGATGGGCAGGTCGGAGAGACCCAGTACTTC.

The gene calls are TRBV4-1 and TRBJ2-3; 9 bases match TRBD2. This CDR3 spans 15 amino acids. Losses at the gene ends were 4 bases for V and 0 bases for J; bases not matched to a gene: 2. Germline values: CDR1 MGHRA, CDR2 YSYEKL. CDR3 residues: CASSRLAASTDTQYF. CDR3 bases: TGCGCCAGCAGCCGACTAGCGGCTAGCACAGATACGCAGTATTTT.

This chain connects TRBV6-6 to TRBJ1-3; a weak D match, TRBD1 (5 bases). CDR1 and CDR2 from the germline V gene are MNHNY and SVGAGI (reference sequence). Trimming shortened V by 6 bases and J by 0 bases, and 15 bases separated the two germline ends. There are 16 residues in the CDR3. The CDR3 DNA is TGTGCCAGCAGCCGACGACAGTCAGCCTCTGGAAACACCATATATTTT. Translation: CASSRRQSASGNTIYF.

The V gene is TRBV6-4, the J gene TRBJ2-2; D gene ambiguous. The V end lost 0 bases, the J end lost 7 bases, and 6 bases lay between the germline ends. Germline V gene lookup returns CDR1 MRHNA and CDR2 SNTAGT. The length of the CDR3 is 13 residues. The CDR3 DNA reads TGTGCCAGCAGTGACTCGTTCGGCGGGGAGCTGTTTTTT. Its protein product is CASSDSFGGELFF.

V is TRBV30 and J is TRBJ1-3, with D maybe TRBD1 (6 bases). Trimming pared 4 bases from V and 0 bases from J, leaving 13 bases between. Germline V gives CDR1 GTSNPN, CDR2 SVGIG (reference sequence). The CDR3 runs to 15 residues. The DNA of the CDR3 is TGTGCCTGGACCTTGGGGGCCAGCTCTGGAAACACCATATATTTT. The encoded protein is CAWTLGASSGNTIYF.

The gene calls are TRBV7-9 and TRBJ2-1, with D possibly matching TRBD1 (6 bases). Trimming cost V 3 bases and J 2 bases, with 11 bases left between them. The CDR3 spans 15 residues. CDR1 SEHNR and CDR2 FQNEAQ come from the germline V gene (reference sequence). The CDR3 here is CASSFQGITYNEQFF. The CDR3 DNA sequence: TGTGCCAGCAGCTTCCAGGGGATAACCTACAATGAGCAGTTCTTC.

The genes are TRBV15 and TRBJ2-2; D perhaps matches TRBD1 (6 bases). V lost 0 bases and J lost 3, with 8 bases in between. The CDR3 is made up of 15 amino acids. Germline CDR1 and CDR2: LNHNV and YYDKDF (reference sequence). The CDR3 protein is CATSREGADTGELFF. The CDR3 DNA is TGTGCCACCAGCAGAGAGGGGGCCGACACCGGGGAGCTGTTTTTT.

This chain uses TRBV11-1 with TRBJ2-2; D is possibly TRBD2 (5 bases). Trimming took 5 bases from V and 1 from J, leaving 14 bases between them. This CDR3 has 16 residues. Germline V lookup: CDR1 SGHAT, CDR2 FQDESV (reference sequence). CDR3 DNA: TGTGCCAGCAGCCCAAGGACGGGAAAGAACACCGGGGAGCTGTTTTTT. The encoded protein is CASSPRTGKNTGELFF.

The gene calls are TRBV9 and TRBJ2-5, with 9 bases fitting TRBD1. This CDR3 is 16 amino acids long. Germline V gene sequence: CDR1 SGDLS, CDR2 YYNGEE. The junction had 12 bases not matched to a gene; V was cut back by 4 bases and J by 5 bases. The CDR3 spells CASSKGTGSNGETQYF. CDR3 nucleotide sequence: TGTGCCAGCAGCAAGGGGACAGGGAGTAACGGGGAGACCCAGTACTTC.